These T cell receptor beta chains were read from a single sample in a study of CD4 T cells in relation to SARS-CoV-2 and coronaviruses. These TCRs are of unknown antigen specificity. Only in-frame clones appear in the TCRdb table, and some are missing; sequencing was by immunoSEQ multiplex PCR. Of roughly 18,000 clones listed, 70% to 80% are singletons. Material: CD4+ T cells from PBMCs, cultured in vitro. The source is a human donor in good health. CDR3s leave out the opening cysteine and the closing phenylalanine or tryptophan. The order of the fields is D gene, V gene, CDR3 protein. D genes are given only for firm matches.

d_gene: NA
v_gene: TRBV7-2
CDR3aa: ASSFTNQETQY

d_gene: TRBD1
v_gene: TRBV19
CDR3aa: ASSIDGTGLSIQY

d_gene: NA
v_gene: TRBV7-2
CDR3aa: ASSPRGAENTEAF

d_gene: NA
v_gene: TRBV2
CDR3aa: ASSGQQNSNQPQH

d_gene: NA
v_gene: TRBV24-1
CDR3aa: ATRGGLRTDTQY

d_gene: TRBD2
v_gene: TRBV12-3/TRBV12-4
CDR3aa: ASRRGLAYEQY

d_gene: TRBD1
v_gene: TRBV11-2
CDR3aa: ASSQGGGLNQPQH

d_gene: TRBD2
v_gene: TRBV4-1
CDR3aa: ASSQDSLGGRARDTQY

d_gene: NA
v_gene: TRBV25-1
CDR3aa: ASSESGEGNEKLF

d_gene: NA
v_gene: TRBV2
CDR3aa: ASGKAGIIAEQY

d_gene: TRBD2
v_gene: TRBV14
CDR3aa: ASSQVRGRAYEQY

d_gene: TRBD1
v_gene: TRBV9
CDR3aa: ASSVVGQGGNTEAF

d_gene: NA
v_gene: TRBV7-8
CDR3aa: ASSPFGGAGTNTEAF

d_gene: NA
v_gene: TRBV18
CDR3aa: ASSPEGFHQPQH

d_gene: TRBD2
v_gene: TRBV2
CDR3aa: ASSEAGTSGPRTQY

d_gene: TRBD1
v_gene: TRBV27
CDR3aa: ASSGRTRGSSGNTIY

d_gene: TRBD1
v_gene: TRBV19
CDR3aa: ASSIQGEAQPQH

d_gene: NA
v_gene: TRBV19
CDR3aa: ASNFGTANSPLH

d_gene: NA
v_gene: TRBV27
CDR3aa: ASSLSGVDQPQH

d_gene: NA
v_gene: TRBV11-2
CDR3aa: ASSLGVVDGYT

d_gene: TRBD1
v_gene: TRBV7-8
CDR3aa: ASSPSGQGSYGYT

d_gene: NA
v_gene: TRBV24-1
CDR3aa: ATSDSRFSQPQH

d_gene: NA
v_gene: TRBV21-1
CDR3aa: ASSKRGGLYGYT

d_gene: TRBD1
v_gene: TRBV29-1
CDR3aa: SVAGGSEAF

d_gene: NA
v_gene: TRBV2
CDR3aa: ASRQGGNTIY

d_gene: NA
v_gene: TRBV29-1
CDR3aa: SVASGTDHTDTQY

d_gene: NA
v_gene: TRBV19
CDR3aa: ASSPGYGWGETQY

d_gene: NA
v_gene: TRBV5-4
CDR3aa: ASSLGFGGYGYT

d_gene: NA
v_gene: TRBV6-6
CDR3aa: ASSSSGNQPQH

d_gene: NA
v_gene: TRBV19
CDR3aa: ASSVVVGQRVALRYNEQF

d_gene: TRBD2
v_gene: TRBV24-1
CDR3aa: ATSALAGGLETQY

d_gene: NA
v_gene: TRBV7-8
CDR3aa: ASSSEGWSTDTQY

d_gene: NA
v_gene: TRBV7-8
CDR3aa: ASSFGGVGDEAF